The 30 T cell receptor beta chains listed next were all sequenced from one sample in a study of beta chain features in type 1 diabetes. Reverse transcription of all isolated RNA meant that expressed TCRB transcripts were sequenced. TCRdb keeps only in-frame clones here, not all; method: immunoSEQ multiplex PCR. There are approximately 250,000 clones in the sample; 9% to 10% occur only once, and 0.03% to 0.04% lies in the top ten. The material sequenced was naive CD4+ T cells from blood. The receptors here all came from a woman aged 18 to 35 in good health.

This chain uses TRBV19 with TRBJ1-1, with D possibly being TRBD1 (6 bases). In germline, CDR1 is LNHDA, CDR2 SQIVND (reference sequence). Trimming took off 5 bases at V and 1 base at J, with 8 bases between the two ends. This CDR3 is built from 13 residues. The CDR3 is CASSSRGNTEAFF. The CDR3 DNA reads TGTGCCAGTAGTTCCAGGGGGAACACTGAAGCTTTCTTT. The entire variable domain, with the rest obtained from reference TRBV19 and TRBJ1-1, is as follows: DGGITQSPKYLFRKEGQNVTLSCEQNLNHDAMYWYRQDPGQGLRLIYYSQIVNDFQKGDIAEGYSVSREKKESFPLTVTSAQKNPTAFYLCASSSRGNTEAFFGQGTRLTVV.

This sequence joins TRBV10-3 and TRBJ2-1; 8 positions agree with TRBD2. The CDR3 length is 15 residues. Trimming at V came to 7 bases and at J to 6 bases, leaving 11 bases not matched to a gene. The germline V gene encodes CDR1 ENHRY and CDR2 SYGVKD. The CDR3 DNA reads TGTGCCATCACCAGTCCGGGACTAGAGGCCAATGAGCAGTTCTTC. Its protein product is CAITSPGLEANEQFF.

This clone has only a few counts. The sample carries other DNA sequences with the same CDR3. The rearrangement joins TRBV5-1 to TRBJ2-3, with a weak D call TRBD2 (5 bases). The ends were cut back, 0 bases at V and 3 bases at J, with 8 bases in the middle. The CDR3 is 14 amino acids. Germline V gene sequence: CDR1 SGHRS, CDR2 YFSETQ. CDR3 DNA sequence: TGCGCCAGCAGCTTGGGTACGGGGACAGATACGCAGTATTTT. As protein: CASSLGTGTDTQYF.

This clone was counted only a few times. V is TRBV19 and J is TRBJ2-5; 9 nucleotides agree with TRBD1. Unmatched junction bases numbered 9, after V lost 5 bases and J lost 5 bases. CDR1 is LNHDA and CDR2 is SQIVND in the germline V gene (reference sequence). This CDR3 region has 15 residues. The CDR3 spells CASSRTGTGKETQYF. DNA for the CDR3: TGTGCCAGTAGTCGCACCGGGACAGGGAAGGAGACCCAGTACTTC.

This clone has just a few counts. This chain connects TRBV4-1 to TRBJ2-5; 9 positions agree with TRBD2. Germline CDR1 is MGHRA and CDR2 is YSYEKL. After removal of 0 bases from V and 0 bases from J, the junction contained 5 bases not matched to a gene. This CDR3 has 17 residues. CDR3 region: CASSQESLAGYQETQYF. The DNA of the CDR3 is TGCGCCAGCAGCCAAGAATCGCTAGCGGGATACCAAGAGACCCAGTACTTC.

This clone was seen a handful of times. The chain carries TRBV19 and TRBJ2-3; TRBD1 aligns across 9 bases. The junction had 6 bases not matched to a gene; V was cut back by 5 bases and J by 6 bases. Germline V gene sequence: CDR1 LNHDA, CDR2 SQIVND (reference sequence). This CDR3 has 14 amino acids. As DNA, the CDR3 is TGTGCCAGTAGTGTTGGGACAGGGAAGGATACGCAGTATTTT. Its translation is CASSVGTGKDTQYF. The full variable domain, completed using reference TRBV19 and TRBJ2-3, is DGGITQSPKYLFRKEGQNVTLSCEQNLNHDAMYWYRQDPGQGLRLIYYSQIVNDFQKGDIAEGYSVSREKKESFPLTVTSAQKNPTAFYLCASSVGTGKDTQYFGPGTRLTVL.

This chain links TRBV6-5 with TRBJ2-7, with D perhaps TRBD2 (5 bases). CDR1 and CDR2 from the germline V gene are MNHEY and SVGAGI. V lost 6 bases and J 0 bases, leaving 15 bases between the germline ends. CDR3 length: 15 residues. CDR3 DNA sequence: TGTGCCAGCAGAAAGAGCGGCTACAGCTCCTACGAGCAGTACTTC. This codes for CASRKSGYSSYEQYF.

The chain uses TRBV4-1 and TRBJ1-5; 11 bases are shared with TRBD1. CDR1 MGHRA and CDR2 YSYEKL come from the germline V gene. The CDR3 contains 17 residues. Unmatched junction bases numbered 7, after V lost 2 bases and J lost 4 bases. CDR3 sequence: CASSQQGQGAINQPQHF. In DNA form, the CDR3 reads TGCGCCAGCAGCCAACAAGGACAGGGGGCAATAAATCAGCCCCAGCATTTT.

This clone has only a few counts. This rearrangement joins TRBV7-3 to TRBJ2-2; 9 nucleotides match TRBD1. The germline V gene encodes CDR1 SGHTA and CDR2 FQGTGA. V gave up 4 bases and J gave up 6 bases; unmatched junction bases: 6. This CDR3 has 15 amino acids. The CDR3 loop is CASSWGQGDAGELFF. CDR3 bases: TGTGCCAGCAGCTGGGGACAGGGAGACGCCGGGGAGCTGTTTTTT.

This chain links TRBV5-1 with TRBJ2-1, with D possibly TRBD2 on 6 matching bases. The CDR3 covers 13 residues. Germline assignment: CDR1 SGHRS and CDR2 YFSETQ. The ends were cut back, 7 bases at V and 8 bases at J, with 16 bases in the middle. The DNA of the CDR3 is TGCGCCAGCGCCTCGGGGGTAATCCATGAGCAGTTCTTC. It specifies CASASGVIHEQFF.

The chain combines TRBV6-5 with TRBJ2-5; 8 bases fit TRBD2. CDR3 length: 13 amino acids. The germline gives CDR1 MNHEY, CDR2 SVGAGI. The V and J ends lost 6 bases and 2 bases, in that order; junction bases with no gene match: 2. The CDR3 protein is CASRAGGQETQYF. CDR3 sequence (DNA): TGTGCCAGCAGGGCGGGAGGACAAGAGACCCAGTACTTC.

This clone was found a few times. The rearrangement links TRBV27 to TRBJ2-2; 7 positions agree with TRBD2. J gave up 0 bases and V 5 bases, and 3 bases lay outside the gene matches. Germline V lookup: CDR1 MNHEY, CDR2 SMNVEV (reference sequence). This CDR3 is 15 amino acids long. The CDR3 sequence: CASSPSGPNTGELFF. CDR3 DNA: TGTGCCAGCAGTCCTAGCGGCCCGAACACCGGGGAGCTGTTTTTT.

V gene TRBV7-9 combines with J gene TRBJ1-5; D not certain. Germline lookup yields CDR1 SEHNR and CDR2 FQNEAQ (reference sequence). Trimming removed 3 bases from V and 1 base from J, with 10 bases in between. The CDR3 has 15 residues. This CDR3 reads CASSFGQNSNQPQHF. The CDR3 DNA sequence: TGTGCCAGCAGCTTTGGGCAGAACAGCAATCAGCCCCAGCATTTT.

The V call is TRBV30, the J call TRBJ2-3; D is perhaps TRBD2 (5 bases). CDR1 is GTSNPN and CDR2 is SVGIG in the germline V gene (reference sequence). The CDR3 sequence is 15 residues long. V was clipped by 7 bases and J by 4 bases, with 21 bases between them. Written as DNA, the CDR3 is TGTGCCTCCTCACCGGTTGAGGGAGTGTCAGATACGCAGTATTTT. This encodes CASSPVEGVSDTQYF.

The genes are TRBV11-2 and TRBJ1-3; weak D call: TRBD1 (6 bases). The CDR3 is 15 amino acids. V was trimmed by 1 base and J by 2 bases, leaving 9 bases between them. Per germline, CDR1 SGHAT and CDR2 FQNNGV. Written as DNA, the CDR3 is TGTGCCAGCAGCTTAGTTGGGGGCACTGGAAACACCATATATTTT. Translated: CASSLVGGTGNTIYF.

In this sample, this clone turned up a few times. The V and J genes are TRBV5-1 and TRBJ1-1, with D perhaps TRBD1 (5 bases). CDR3 length equals 17 residues. From germline, CDR1 is SGHRS and CDR2 YFSETQ. Trimming removed 4 bases at V and 0 bases at J, with 19 bases between. CDR3: CASSLRAGGAMNTEAFF. The CDR3 DNA reads as TGCGCCAGCAGCCTCCGGGCGGGCGGGGCCATGAACACTGAAGCTTTCTTT.

This clone was counted between two and nine times. The chain recombines TRBV29-1 with TRBJ1-1; tentative D call: TRBD1 (6 bases). Trimming shortened V by 7 bases and J by 11 bases, and 26 bases separated the two germline ends. Germline V lookup: CDR1 SQVTM, CDR2 ANQGSEA. The CDR3 extends over 14 amino acids. Here the CDR3 DNA reads TGCAGCGACCACGATCGACAGGTATCTACCTATGCTTTCTTT. Its protein product is CSDHDRQVSTYAFF.

The chain carries TRBV5-1 and TRBJ2-7, with a tentative D call TRBD1 (5 bases). Germline V gene data show CDR1 as SGHRS and CDR2 as YFSETQ. V gave up 0 bases and J gave up 5 bases, with 15 bases separating them. This CDR3 region has 15 residues. DNA for the CDR3: TGCGCCAGCAGCTTGGAAGGCAGGGTTTTCGACGAGCAGTACTTC. Encoded protein: CASSLEGRVFDEQYF.

The chain carries TRBV5-4 and TRBJ1-1; D is unclear. Germline V lookup: CDR1 SGHNT, CDR2 YYREEE (reference sequence). CDR3 length: 13 amino acids. The V end lost 5 bases, the J end lost 1 base, and 9 bases lay between the germline ends. This chain's CDR3 is CASRYTRNTEAFF. CDR3 coding DNA: TGTGCCAGCAGATACACACGGAACACTGAAGCTTTCTTT.

The chain couples TRBV7-8 to TRBJ2-5; possibly TRBD1 for D (5 bases). Trimming pared 4 bases from V and 0 bases from J, leaving 12 bases between. Germline CDR1 and CDR2: SGHVS and FQNEAQ. CDR3 size: 15 residues. The CDR3 reads CASSWQGPHQETQYF. CDR3 DNA sequence: TGTGCCAGCAGCTGGCAGGGTCCCCACCAAGAGACCCAGTACTTC.

This clone was observed a few times. The chain carries TRBV6-6 and TRBJ2-5, with D hard to call. The V end lost 2 bases, the J end lost 2 bases, and 9 bases lay between the germline ends. There are 14 residues in the CDR3. Germline-derived CDR1 and CDR2 are MNHNY and SVGAGI (reference sequence). This chain's CDR3 is CASSYTMAQETQYF. In nucleotides, the CDR3 is TGTGCCAGCAGTTACACCATGGCTCAAGAGACCCAGTACTTC.

This clone showed up just a few times. The CDR3 reads CASSFIRASGNPGQFF. The DNA of the CDR3 is TGTGCCAGCAGCTTCATTCGGGCTAGCGGGAATCCGGGGCAGTTCTTC. The rearrangement uses TRBV11-2 and TRBJ2-1; 9 nucleotides match TRBD2. The germline CDR1 and CDR2 sequences are SGHAT and FQNNGV. The CDR3 loop spans 16 amino acids. V gave up 3 bases and J gave up 12 bases; unmatched junction bases: 15.

This rearrangement joins TRBV5-6 to TRBJ1-2; 7 positions agree with TRBD1. The CDR3 has 17 residues. Per the germline V gene, CDR1 is SGHDT and CDR2 is YYEEEE. The J segment lost 2 bases and the V segment lost 4 bases, leaving 14 bases of the junction unmatched. CDR3 residues: CASSLGRGQGRNYGYTF. CDR3 coding DNA: TGTGCCAGCAGCCTAGGTAGGGGGCAGGGACGGAACTATGGCTACACCTTC.

This clone came up a few times. The gene calls are TRBV30 and TRBJ1-4, with 7 positions matching TRBD1. V shed 3 bases and J 7 bases; nucleotides not matched to a gene: 11. The CDR3 is 15 residues long. The germline V gene encodes CDR1 GTSNPN and CDR2 SVGIG (reference sequence). The CDR3 here is CAWRRPQGWSEKLFF. CDR3 nucleotide sequence: TGTGCCTGGAGGCGTCCACAGGGGTGGTCTGAAAAACTGTTTTTT.

This chain connects TRBV9 to TRBJ1-1; D uncertain. The germline V and J ends were trimmed by 0 bases and 5 bases, with 8 bases remaining between them. The CDR3 covers 13 residues. In germline, CDR1 is SGDLS, CDR2 YYNGEE. The CDR3 here is CASSVDEGTEAFF. The CDR3 DNA sequence: TGTGCCAGCAGCGTAGACGAGGGAACTGAAGCTTTCTTT.

In this sample, this clone turned up many times. The V and J genes are TRBV11-2 and TRBJ2-4, with TRBD2 identical over 10 bases. This CDR3 spans 15 amino acids. Germline trimming cut 5 bases from V and 9 bases from J; bases unmatched to any gene: 10. CDR1 is SGHAT and CDR2 is FQNNGV in the germline V gene. DNA of the CDR3: TGTGCCAGCAGCCTCGGGCTAGCGGGAGCGGGCATTCAGTACTTC. Protein sequence: CASSLGLAGAGIQYF.

This clone has only a few counts. The chain recombines TRBV10-2 with TRBJ1-1, with 7 bases identical to TRBD1. This CDR3 spans 12 amino acids. V shed 6 bases and J 7 bases; nucleotides not matched to a gene: 5. Germline V lookup: CDR1 WSHSY, CDR2 SAAADI. The CDR3 DNA reads as TGCGCCAGCAGAACTGACAGGGATGAAGCTTTCTTT. It codes for CASRTDRDEAFF.

This clone was seen a handful of times. CDR3 bases: TGCGCCAGCAGTCGGCAGGGGGGCCGCTACGAGCAGTACTTC. This codes for CASSRQGGRYEQYF. The chain has TRBV10-2 and TRBJ2-7; tentative D call: TRBD1 (7 bases). Per germline, CDR1 WSHSY and CDR2 SAAADI. CDR3 length equals 14 residues. Trimming removed 5 bases at V and 3 bases at J, with 14 bases between.

The sample holds a few counts of this clone. V is TRBV5-1 and J is TRBJ2-6; 7 nucleotides match TRBD1. Losses at the gene ends were 0 bases for V and 0 bases for J; bases not matched to a gene: 9. Germline V CDR1 and CDR2: SGHRS, YFSETQ. The CDR3 covers 19 residues. CDR3 nucleotides: TGCGCCAGCAGCTTGGTGGCAGGGGGAGCTTCCTCTGGGGCCAACGTCCTGACTTTC. Encoded protein: CASSLVAGGASSGANVLTF.

This clone was counted between two and nine times. The gene calls are TRBV2 and TRBJ1-6, with TRBD1 matching over 7 bases. Germline CDR1 reads SNHLY; CDR2 reads FYNNEI. The CDR3 is made up of 14 amino acids. Trimming cost V 2 bases and J 7 bases; bases outside gene matches: 2. In DNA, the CDR3 is TGTGCCAGCAGTGAAAGGGGGCGAAATTCACCCCTCCACTTT. Translating gives CASSERGRNSPLHF.